This T cell receptor (beta chain) appears in the sequencing data of a study of cytotoxic CD8 clonotypes in ibrutinib-treated CLL. Some clones are missing from TCRdb's copy, which holds only in-frame ones; the method was immunoSEQ multiplex PCR. Altogether approximately 200,000 clones are present, over 60% being singletons, with the ten largest covering 13%. J was trimmed by 7 bases and V by 3 bases; bases with no gene match: 11. The CDR3 sequence is 16 residues long. Germline CDR1 reads LNHDA; CDR2 reads SQIVND (reference sequence). The sequence derives from a human donor with chronic lymphocytic leukemia. The sequencing here drew on PBMCs, taken after 24 months of ibrutinib treatment. This chain joins TRBV19 and TRBJ2-2; 7 positions match TRBD2. The DNA for the CDR3 is TGTGCCAGTAGTATCTCTCGAGGGAGGGCCAACGGGGAGCTGTTTTTT. Its translation: CASSISRGRANGELFF.